This T cell receptor beta chain derives from a study of T cells in Graves' hyperthyroidism and ophthalmopathy. Amplification targeted TCR beta CDR3 regions from RNA transcripts. First-round RT-PCR of the TCR CDR3 relied on the HTBI primer set. TCRdb re-analysed the multiplex PCR reads in MiXCR, keeping a single row per CDR3 protein. Here the sample spans 500,000 to 750,000 distinct CDR3 sequences, more than 15% being singletons. Overall study results and limits: Before onset, by a median of around 6.4 months, the model predicted ophthalmopathy. Appearing also in blood were most of the thyroid clonotypes expanded above 0.001.

This clonotype was recorded a few times. Its antigen is unknown. A read error may produce the germline difference seen at one junction end. The study left out patients who had uncontrolled infection, other autoimmune disease, pregnancy or lactation. Sequenced material: blood. This sequence was found in a woman aged 25 to 39 with Graves' hyperthyroidism.

The CDR3 loop is CTSSLDGGAEAFF. The DNA of the CDR3 is TGTACCAGCAGCTTAGACGGGGGGGCTGAAGCTTTCTTT. The rearrangement joins TRBV11-2 to TRBJ1-1, with D maybe TRBD1 (5 bases). The CDR3 is made up of 13 amino acids. Germline V gene data show CDR1 as SGHAT and CDR2 as FQNNGV.